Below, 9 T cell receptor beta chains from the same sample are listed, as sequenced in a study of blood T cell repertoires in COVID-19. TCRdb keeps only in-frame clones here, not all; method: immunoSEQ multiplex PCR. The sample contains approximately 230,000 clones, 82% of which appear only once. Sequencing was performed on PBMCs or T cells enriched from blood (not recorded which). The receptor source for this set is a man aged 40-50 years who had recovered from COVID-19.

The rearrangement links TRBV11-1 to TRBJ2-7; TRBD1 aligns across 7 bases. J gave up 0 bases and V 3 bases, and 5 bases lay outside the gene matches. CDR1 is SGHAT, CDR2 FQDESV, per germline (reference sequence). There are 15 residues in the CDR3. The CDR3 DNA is TGTGCCAGCAGCTTTCGGGCAGGGGGCTCCTACGAGCAGTACTTC. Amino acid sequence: CASSFRAGGSYEQYF.

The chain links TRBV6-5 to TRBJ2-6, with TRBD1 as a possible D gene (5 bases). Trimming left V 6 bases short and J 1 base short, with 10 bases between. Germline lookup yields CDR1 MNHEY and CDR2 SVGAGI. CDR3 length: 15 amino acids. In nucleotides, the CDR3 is TGTGCCAGCAGATTTAGGGGTTCTGGGGCCAACGTCCTGACTTTC. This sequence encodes CASRFRGSGANVLTF.

The CDR3 DNA sequence: TGTGCCTGGAGTGTAGGCGGGGGGGCATACGATACGCAGTATTTT. Protein: CAWSVGGGAYDTQYF. This rearrangement joins TRBV30 to TRBJ2-3; TRBD2 agrees at 9 bases. The CDR3 totals 15 residues. The V gene's germline CDR1 is GTSNPN and CDR2 SVGIG (reference sequence). V shed 0 bases, J shed 6 bases, and the junction held 7 bases outside the gene matches.

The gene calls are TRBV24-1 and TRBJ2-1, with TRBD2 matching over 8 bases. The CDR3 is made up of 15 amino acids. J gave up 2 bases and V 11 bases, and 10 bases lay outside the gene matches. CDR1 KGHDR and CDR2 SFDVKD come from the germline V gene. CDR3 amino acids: CASGGGLAAYNEQFF. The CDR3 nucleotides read TGTGCCAGCGGCGGGGGGCTAGCAGCCTACAATGAGCAGTTCTTC.

The CDR3 bases are TGTGCCAGCAATAGTCCCCTAAGCGGAGGGAGGGACACTGAAGCTTTCTTT. This sequence encodes CASNSPLSGGRDTEAFF. The chain couples TRBV28 to TRBJ1-1; no firm D call. V was shortened by 7 bases and J by 3 bases, with 24 bases between the two germline ends. CDR1 MDHEN and CDR2 SYDVKM come from the germline V gene. CDR3 size: 17 residues.

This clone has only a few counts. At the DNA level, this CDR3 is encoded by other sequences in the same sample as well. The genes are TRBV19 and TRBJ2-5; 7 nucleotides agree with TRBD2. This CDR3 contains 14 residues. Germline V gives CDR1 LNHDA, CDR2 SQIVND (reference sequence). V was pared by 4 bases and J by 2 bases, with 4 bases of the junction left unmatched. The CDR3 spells CASSRMGGQETQYF. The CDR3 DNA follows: TGTGCCAGTAGTAGGATGGGGGGGCAAGAGACCCAGTACTTC.

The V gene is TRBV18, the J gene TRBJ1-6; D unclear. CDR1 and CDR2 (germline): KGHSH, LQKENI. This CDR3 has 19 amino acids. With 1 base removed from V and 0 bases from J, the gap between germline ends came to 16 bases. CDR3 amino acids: CASSPLARSSSSYNSPLHF. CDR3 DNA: TGTGCCAGCTCACCACTTGCCAGGTCTTCAAGCTCCTATAATTCACCCCTCCACTTT.

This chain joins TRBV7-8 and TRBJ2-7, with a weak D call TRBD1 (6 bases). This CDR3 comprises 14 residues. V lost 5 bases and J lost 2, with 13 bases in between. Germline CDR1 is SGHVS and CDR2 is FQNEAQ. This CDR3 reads CASSTRTAAYEQYF. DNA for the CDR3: TGTGCCAGCAGCACGCGGACAGCCGCCTACGAGCAGTACTTC.

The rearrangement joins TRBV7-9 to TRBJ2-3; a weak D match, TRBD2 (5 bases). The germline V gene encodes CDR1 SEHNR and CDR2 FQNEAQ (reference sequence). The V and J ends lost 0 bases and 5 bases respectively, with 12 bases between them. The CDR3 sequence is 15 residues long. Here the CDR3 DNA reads TGTGCCAGCAGCTTAGCCCGTGGGGAGAGAGATACGCAGTATTTT. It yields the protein CASSLARGERDTQYF.